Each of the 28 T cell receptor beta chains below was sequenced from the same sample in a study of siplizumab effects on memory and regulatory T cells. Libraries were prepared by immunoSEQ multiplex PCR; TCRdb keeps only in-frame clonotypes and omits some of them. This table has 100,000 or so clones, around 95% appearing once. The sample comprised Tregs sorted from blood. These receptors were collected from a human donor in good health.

The CDR3 is CASSSPTSGRMFF. The CDR3 DNA is TGCGCCAGCAGCTCGCCGACTAGCGGGAGAATGTTCTTC. The chain is built from TRBV5-1 and TRBJ2-1; TRBD2 matches at 12 bases. V lost 3 bases to trimming and J lost 15 bases; unmatched junction nucleotides: 7. From germline, CDR1 is SGHRS and CDR2 YFSETQ. This CDR3 spans 13 amino acids.

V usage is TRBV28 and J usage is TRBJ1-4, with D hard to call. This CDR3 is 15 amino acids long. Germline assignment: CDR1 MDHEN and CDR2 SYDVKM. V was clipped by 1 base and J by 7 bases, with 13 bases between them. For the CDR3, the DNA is TGTGCCAGCAGTTTATTCCCGCAGAGGCTTGAAAAACTGTTTTTT. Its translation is CASSLFPQRLEKLFF.

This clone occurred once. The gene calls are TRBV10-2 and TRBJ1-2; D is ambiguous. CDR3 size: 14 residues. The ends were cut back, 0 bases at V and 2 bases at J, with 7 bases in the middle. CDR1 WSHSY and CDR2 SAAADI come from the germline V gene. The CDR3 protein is CASSESMSNYGYTF. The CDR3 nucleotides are TGCGCCAGCAGTGAGTCGATGTCGAACTATGGCTACACCTTC.

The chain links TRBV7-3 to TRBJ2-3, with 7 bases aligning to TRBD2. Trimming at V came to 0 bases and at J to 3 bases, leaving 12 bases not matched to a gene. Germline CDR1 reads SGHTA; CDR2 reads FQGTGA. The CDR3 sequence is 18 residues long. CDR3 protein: CASSLTPPSGFLTDTQYF. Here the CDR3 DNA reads TGTGCCAGCAGCTTAACGCCTCCTAGCGGTTTTTTGACAGATACGCAGTATTTT.

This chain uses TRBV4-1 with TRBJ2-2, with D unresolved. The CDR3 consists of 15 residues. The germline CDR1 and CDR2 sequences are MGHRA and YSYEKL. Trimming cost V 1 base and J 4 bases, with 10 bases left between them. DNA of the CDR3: TGCGCCAGCAGCCAAGCTTTTACGAGCACCGGGGAGCTGTTTTTT. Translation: CASSQAFTSTGELFF.

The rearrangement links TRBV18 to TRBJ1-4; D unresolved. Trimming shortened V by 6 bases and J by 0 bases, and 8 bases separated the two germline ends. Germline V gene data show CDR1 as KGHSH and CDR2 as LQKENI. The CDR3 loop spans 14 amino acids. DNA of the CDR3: TGTGCCAGCTCTTCCCTCGCAACTAATGAAAAACTGTTTTTT. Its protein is CASSSLATNEKLFF. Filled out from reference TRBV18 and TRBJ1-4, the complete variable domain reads NAGVMQNPRHLVRRRGQEARLRCSPMKGHSHVYWYRQLPEEGLKFMVYLQKENIIDESGMPKERFSAEFPKEGPSILRIQQVVRGDSAAYFCASSSLATNEKLFFGSGTQLSVL.

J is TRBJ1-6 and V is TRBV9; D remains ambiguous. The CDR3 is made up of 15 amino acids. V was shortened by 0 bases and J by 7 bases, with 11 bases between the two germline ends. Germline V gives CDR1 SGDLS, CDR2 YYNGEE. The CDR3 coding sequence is TGTGCCAGCAGCGTAGGTGGCTCATGGAATTCACCCCTCCACTTT. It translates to CASSVGGSWNSPLHF.

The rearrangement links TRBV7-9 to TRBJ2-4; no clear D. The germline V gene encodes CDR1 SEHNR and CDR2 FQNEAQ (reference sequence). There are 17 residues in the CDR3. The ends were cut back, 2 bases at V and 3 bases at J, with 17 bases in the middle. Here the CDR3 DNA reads TGTGCCAGCAGCTTATTCTGGGCCCCAGTGGGCAAAAACATTCAGTACTTC. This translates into CASSLFWAPVGKNIQYF.

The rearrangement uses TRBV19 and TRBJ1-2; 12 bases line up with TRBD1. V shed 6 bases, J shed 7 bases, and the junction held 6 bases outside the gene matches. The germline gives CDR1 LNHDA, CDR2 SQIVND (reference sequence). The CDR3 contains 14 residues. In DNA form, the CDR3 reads TGTGCCAGTAGCCCGGGACAGGGGGCTGGTGGCTACACCTTC. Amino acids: CASSPGQGAGGYTF.

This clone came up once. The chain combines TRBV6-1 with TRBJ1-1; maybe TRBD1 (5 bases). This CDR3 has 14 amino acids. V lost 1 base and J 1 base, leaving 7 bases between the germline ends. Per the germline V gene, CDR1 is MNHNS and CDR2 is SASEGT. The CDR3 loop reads CASSEVDTNTEAFF. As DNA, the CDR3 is TGTGCCAGCAGTGAAGTGGACACGAACACTGAAGCTTTCTTT.

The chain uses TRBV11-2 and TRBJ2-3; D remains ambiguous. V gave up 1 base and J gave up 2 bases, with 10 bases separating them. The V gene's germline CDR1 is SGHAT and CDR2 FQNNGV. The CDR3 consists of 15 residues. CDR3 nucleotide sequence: TGTGCCAGCAGCTTAGTTGGTCCGATCACAGATACGCAGTATTTT. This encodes CASSLVGPITDTQYF.

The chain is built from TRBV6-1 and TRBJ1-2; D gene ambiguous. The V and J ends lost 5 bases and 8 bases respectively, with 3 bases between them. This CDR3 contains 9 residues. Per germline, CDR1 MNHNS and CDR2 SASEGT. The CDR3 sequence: CASSNGYTF. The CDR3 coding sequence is TGTGCCAGCAGTAACGGCTACACCTTC.

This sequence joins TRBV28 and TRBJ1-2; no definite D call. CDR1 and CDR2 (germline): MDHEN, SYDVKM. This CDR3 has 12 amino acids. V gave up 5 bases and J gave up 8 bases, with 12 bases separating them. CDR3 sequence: CASSPSGRGYTF. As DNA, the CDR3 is TGTGCCAGCAGTCCAAGCGGGAGGGGCTACACCTTC.

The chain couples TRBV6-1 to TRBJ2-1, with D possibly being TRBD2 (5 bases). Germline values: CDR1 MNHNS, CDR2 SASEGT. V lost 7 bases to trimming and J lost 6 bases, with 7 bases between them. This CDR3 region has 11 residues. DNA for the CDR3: TGTGCCAGCATGAGGGTCAATGAGCAGTTCTTC. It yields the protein CASMRVNEQFF.

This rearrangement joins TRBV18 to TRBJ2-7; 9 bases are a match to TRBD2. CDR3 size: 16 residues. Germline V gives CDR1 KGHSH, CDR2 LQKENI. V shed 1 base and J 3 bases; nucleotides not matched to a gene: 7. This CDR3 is CASSPLSSGVNYEQYF. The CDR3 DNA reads TGTGCCAGCTCACCACTGTCTAGCGGGGTCAACTACGAGCAGTACTTC. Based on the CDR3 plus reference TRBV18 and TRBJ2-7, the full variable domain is NAGVMQNPRHLVRRRGQEARLRCSPMKGHSHVYWYRQLPEEGLKFMVYLQKENIIDESGMPKERFSAEFPKEGPSILRIQQVVRGDSAAYFCASSPLSSGVNYEQYFGPGTRLTVT.

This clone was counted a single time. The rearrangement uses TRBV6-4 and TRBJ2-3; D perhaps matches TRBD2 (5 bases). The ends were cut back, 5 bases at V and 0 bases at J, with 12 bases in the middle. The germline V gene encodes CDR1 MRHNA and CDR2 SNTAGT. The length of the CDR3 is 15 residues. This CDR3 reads CASSPLGLSTDTQYF. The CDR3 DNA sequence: TGTGCCAGCAGTCCTCTTGGACTTAGCACAGATACGCAGTATTTT.

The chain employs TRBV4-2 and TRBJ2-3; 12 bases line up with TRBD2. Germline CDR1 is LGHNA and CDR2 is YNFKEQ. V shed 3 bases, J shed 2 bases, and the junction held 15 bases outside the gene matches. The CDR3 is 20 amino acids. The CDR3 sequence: CASSQELAGGIITPTDTQYF. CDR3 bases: TGTGCCAGCAGCCAGGAACTAGCGGGAGGAATCATCACCCCCACAGATACGCAGTATTTT.

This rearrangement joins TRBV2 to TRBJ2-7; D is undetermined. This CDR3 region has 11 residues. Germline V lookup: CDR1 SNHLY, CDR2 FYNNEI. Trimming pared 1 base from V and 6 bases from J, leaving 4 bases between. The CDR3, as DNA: TGTGCCAGCAGTGAAGGGACCGAGCAGTACTTC. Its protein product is CASSEGTEQYF.

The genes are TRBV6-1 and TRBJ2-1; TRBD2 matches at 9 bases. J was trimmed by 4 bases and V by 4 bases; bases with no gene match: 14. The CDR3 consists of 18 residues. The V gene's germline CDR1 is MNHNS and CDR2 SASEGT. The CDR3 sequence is CASSGLAEDPSSYNEQFF. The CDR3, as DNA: TGTGCCAGCAGTGGACTAGCGGAGGATCCCTCTTCATACAATGAGCAGTTCTTC.

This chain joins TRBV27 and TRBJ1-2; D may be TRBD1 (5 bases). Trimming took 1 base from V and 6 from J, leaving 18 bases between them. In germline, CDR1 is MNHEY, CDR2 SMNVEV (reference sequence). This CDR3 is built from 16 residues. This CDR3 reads CASSLLGRERRDGYTF. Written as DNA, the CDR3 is TGTGCCAGCAGTTTATTGGGGCGCGAACGAAGGGATGGCTACACCTTC.

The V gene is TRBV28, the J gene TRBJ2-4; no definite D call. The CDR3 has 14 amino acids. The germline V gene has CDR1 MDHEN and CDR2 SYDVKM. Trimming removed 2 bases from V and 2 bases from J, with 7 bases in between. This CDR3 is CASSLTAPKNIQYF. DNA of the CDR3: TGTGCCAGCAGTTTAACGGCACCCAAAAACATTCAGTACTTC.

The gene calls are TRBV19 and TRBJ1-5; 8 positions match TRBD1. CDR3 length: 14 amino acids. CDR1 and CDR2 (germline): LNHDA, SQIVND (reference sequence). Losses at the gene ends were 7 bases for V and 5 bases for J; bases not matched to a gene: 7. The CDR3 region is CASTTGQVYQPQHF. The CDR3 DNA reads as TGTGCCAGTACAACGGGACAGGTCTATCAGCCCCAGCATTTT. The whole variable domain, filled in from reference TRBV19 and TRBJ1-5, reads DGGITQSPKYLFRKEGQNVTLSCEQNLNHDAMYWYRQDPGQGLRLIYYSQIVNDFQKGDIAEGYSVSREKKESFPLTVTSAQKNPTAFYLCASTTGQVYQPQHFGDGTRLSIL.

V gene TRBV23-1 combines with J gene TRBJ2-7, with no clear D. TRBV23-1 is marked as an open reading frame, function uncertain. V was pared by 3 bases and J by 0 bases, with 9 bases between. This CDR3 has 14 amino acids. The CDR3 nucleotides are TGCGCCAGCAGTCACCTCGGAACCTCCTACGAGCAGTACTTC. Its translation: CASSHLGTSYEQYF.

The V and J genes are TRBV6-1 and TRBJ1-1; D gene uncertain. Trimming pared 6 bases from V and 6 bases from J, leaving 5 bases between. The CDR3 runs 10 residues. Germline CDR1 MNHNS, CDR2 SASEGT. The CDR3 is CASRISEAFF. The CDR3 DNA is TGTGCCAGCAGGATCTCTGAAGCTTTCTTT.

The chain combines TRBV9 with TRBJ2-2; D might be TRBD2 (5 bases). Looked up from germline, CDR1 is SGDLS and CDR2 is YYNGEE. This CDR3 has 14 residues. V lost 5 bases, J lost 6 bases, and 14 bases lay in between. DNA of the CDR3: TGTGCCAGCAGAGCTAGTCGGGGATCCGGGGAGCTGTTTTTT. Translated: CASRASRGSGELFF.

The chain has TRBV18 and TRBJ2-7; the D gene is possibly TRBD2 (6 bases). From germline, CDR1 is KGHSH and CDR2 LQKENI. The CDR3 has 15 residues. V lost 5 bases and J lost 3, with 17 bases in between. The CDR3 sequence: CASSVRRALDYEQYF. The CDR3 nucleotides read TGTGCCAGCTCAGTAAGGAGGGCCTTGGACTACGAGCAGTACTTC.

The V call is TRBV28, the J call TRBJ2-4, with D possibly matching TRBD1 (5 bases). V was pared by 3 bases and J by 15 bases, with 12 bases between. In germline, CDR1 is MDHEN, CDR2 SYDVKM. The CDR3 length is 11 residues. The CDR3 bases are TGTGCCAGCAGTTTGGCAGGGCCTAGGTACTTC. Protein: CASSLAGPRYF.

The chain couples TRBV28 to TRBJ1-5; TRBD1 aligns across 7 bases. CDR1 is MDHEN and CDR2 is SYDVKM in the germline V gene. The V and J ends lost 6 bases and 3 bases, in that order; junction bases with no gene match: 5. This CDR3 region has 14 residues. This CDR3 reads CASRRQGPNQPQHF. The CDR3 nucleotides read TGTGCCAGCAGGAGACAGGGTCCCAATCAGCCCCAGCATTTT.